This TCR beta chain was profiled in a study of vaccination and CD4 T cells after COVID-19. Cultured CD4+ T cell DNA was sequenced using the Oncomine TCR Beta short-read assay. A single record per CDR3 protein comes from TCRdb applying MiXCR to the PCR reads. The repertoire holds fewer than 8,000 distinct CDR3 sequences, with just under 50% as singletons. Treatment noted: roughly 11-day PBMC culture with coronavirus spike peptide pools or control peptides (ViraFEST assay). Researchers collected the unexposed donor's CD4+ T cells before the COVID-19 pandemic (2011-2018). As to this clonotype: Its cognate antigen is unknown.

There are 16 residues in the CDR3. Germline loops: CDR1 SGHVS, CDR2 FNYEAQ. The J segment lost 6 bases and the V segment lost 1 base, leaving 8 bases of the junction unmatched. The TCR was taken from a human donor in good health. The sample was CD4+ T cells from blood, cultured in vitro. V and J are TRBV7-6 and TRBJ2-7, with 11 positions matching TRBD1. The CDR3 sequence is CASSLVGDRGSGEQYF. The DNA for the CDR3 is TGTGCCAGCAGCTTAGTAGGGGACAGGGGGTCGGGCGAGCAGTACTTC.